This TCR beta chain was recorded in a study of shared clonotypes between healthy human individuals. The germline gives CDR1 SNHLY, CDR2 FYNNEI. The CDR3 is 16 residues long. Trimming cost V 4 bases and J 2 bases; bases outside gene matches: 3. Clones were sequenced by immunoSEQ multiplex PCR, and TCRdb holds only the in-frame ones, with some missing. The sample lists 2 million to 2.5 million clones, more than 90% occurring once. The sequenced material came from naive CD4+ T cells sorted from blood. Subset reported: CD45RA+ positively selected. The V gene is TRBV2, the J gene TRBJ2-6; 9 bases fit TRBD1. The clonotype originates from a young man in good health. Here the CDR3 reads CASSARQGAGANVLTF. Written as DNA, the CDR3 is TGTGCCAGCAGTGCTAGACAGGGGGCTGGGGCCAACGTCCTGACTTTC.